This T cell receptor beta chain originates from a study of cytomegalovirus exposure and HLA in healthy donors. The germline V gene encodes CDR1 SGHNT and CDR2 YYREEE (reference sequence). The CDR3 sequence is 15 residues long. V lost 4 bases and J 6 bases, leaving 16 bases between the germline ends. Sequencing used immunoSEQ multiplex PCR; TCRdb keeps in-frame clones, though not all of them. The table lists approximately 230,000 clones, over 75% of them singletons, with around 13% in the top ten. The chain employs TRBV5-4 and TRBJ2-2, with a tentative D call TRBD1 (6 bases). This receptor was taken from a man aged 18 to 35 in good health and CMV-seropositive. Sequenced sample: PBMCs. The DNA of the CDR3 is TGTGCCAGCAGCCTAGGACAGTTGGGGCCCGGGGAGCTGTTTTTT. Amino acids: CASSLGQLGPGELFF.